Below, 27 T cell receptor beta chains from the same sample are listed, as sequenced in a study of a mutant IDH1 vaccine in newly diagnosed glioma. The time point: week 47, end of study. A single vaccine dose contained 300 ug of mutant IDH1 20-mer peptide, and topical imiquimod was used with it. Their antigens are not known. Profiling relied on immunoSEQ multiplex PCR, and the TCRdb table lists in-frame clones only, not all of them. The sample yields 77,000 or so clones, 70% to 90% seen once. This material consisted of PBMCs, taken from a glioma patient whose treatment included an IDH1 peptide vaccine. These receptors all stem from a man aged 40-49 years with glioma.

The rearrangement joins TRBV19 to TRBJ1-5; the D gene is possibly TRBD1 (6 bases). This CDR3 is 15 amino acids long. Germline CDR1 is LNHDA and CDR2 is SQIVND (reference sequence). Trimming removed 7 bases from V and 4 bases from J, with 17 bases in between. The CDR3: CASMFWGAWNQPQHF. The CDR3, as DNA: TGTGCCAGTATGTTTTGGGGGGCTTGGAATCAGCCCCAGCATTTT.

The V and J genes are TRBV18 and TRBJ2-7; unclear D gene. V lost 2 bases and J 3 bases, leaving 5 bases between the germline ends. The CDR3 consists of 12 residues. Germline CDR1 is KGHSH and CDR2 is LQKENI. This CDR3 reads CASSPLGYEQYF. The CDR3, as DNA: TGTGCCAGCTCACCATTGGGCTACGAGCAGTACTTC.

With regard to this clone: Germline is not matched at one junction end, which may reflect a read error. The chain recombines TRBV27 with TRBJ2-7, with unresolved D. The CDR3 sequence is 14 residues long. The germline V gene encodes CDR1 MNHEY and CDR2 SMNVEV (reference sequence). CDR3 nucleotides: TGTGCCAGCAGTTCTCCCCCTGGGTCCTCCGAGCAGTACTTC. Translating it yields CASSSPPGSSEQYF.

This chain connects TRBV7-4 to TRBJ1-5; no clear D. Germline V lookup: CDR1 SGHVT, CDR2 SQSDAQ. The CDR3 runs 14 residues. The V gene lost 1 base and the J gene lost 0 bases, with 4 bases spanning the gap. The CDR3 region is CASSLVYSNQPQHF. The CDR3 region has the DNA TGTGCCAGCAGCTTAGTTTATAGCAATCAGCCCCAGCATTTT.

V and J are TRBV7-9 and TRBJ1-2; D is unresolved. From germline, CDR1 is SEHNR and CDR2 FQNEAQ (reference sequence). This CDR3 is 18 amino acids long. Trimming took 0 bases from V and 0 from J, leaving 17 bases between them. The CDR3 bases are TGTGCCAGCAGCTTAGCGCGGCAGTCAACGGGTCCTAACTATGGCTACACCTTC. It codes for CASSLARQSTGPNYGYTF.

The chain has TRBV7-9 and TRBJ2-5; 7 bases align to TRBD1. Germline V CDR1 and CDR2: SEHNR, FQNEAQ (reference sequence). The trim removed 3 bases at V and 5 bases at J, leaving 6 bases unmatched. The CDR3 is 14 residues long. CDR3 loop: CASSFDRVFETQYF. The CDR3 DNA follows: TGTGCCAGCAGCTTCGACAGGGTATTCGAGACCCAGTACTTC.

The chain employs TRBV9 and TRBJ2-7, with 9 bases identical to TRBD1. Germline assignment: CDR1 SGDLS and CDR2 YYNGEE. The J segment lost 6 bases and the V segment lost 4 bases, leaving 14 bases of the junction unmatched. The CDR3 spans 16 residues. The CDR3 reads CASSPWTGEGVSEQYF. The CDR3, as DNA: TGTGCCAGCAGCCCATGGACAGGGGAAGGAGTAAGCGAGCAGTACTTC.

The chain joins TRBV14 to TRBJ1-2; no clear D gene. V was pared by 2 bases and J by 7 bases, with 11 bases between. CDR1 is SGHDN and CDR2 is FVKESK in the germline V gene. The CDR3 is 13 residues long. CDR3 sequence reads: CASSQQTPSGYTF. CDR3 in DNA: TGTGCCAGCAGCCAACAGACGCCTTCTGGCTACACCTTC.

The chain carries TRBV6-6 and TRBJ1-6, with D uncertain. CDR3 size: 15 residues. The ends were cut back, 6 bases at V and 10 bases at J, with 19 bases in the middle. Germline CDR1 and CDR2: MNHNY and SVGAGI (reference sequence). In DNA form, the CDR3 reads TGTGCCAGCAGCCGACAAGGGCGGTTAGAATCACCCCTCCACTTT. This codes for CASSRQGRLESPLHF.

CDR3 coding DNA: TGTGCCAGTAGTATCACCCGACACGTCCAAGAGACCCAGTACTTC. Translated, it gives CASSITRHVQETQYF. The genes are TRBV19 and TRBJ2-5; D is undetermined. The CDR3 runs to 15 residues. Germline CDR1 reads LNHDA; CDR2 reads SQIVND (reference sequence). Trimming cost V 3 bases and J 1 base, with 12 bases left between them. Drawing the rest from reference TRBV19 and TRBJ2-5, the complete variable domain is DGGITQSPKYLFRKEGQNVTLSCEQNLNHDAMYWYRQDPGQGLRLIYYSQIVNDFQKGDIAEGYSVSREKKESFPLTVTSAQKNPTAFYLCASSITRHVQETQYFGPGTRLLVL.

This chain links TRBV6-5 with TRBJ2-7; perhaps TRBD2 as D (6 bases). CDR1 and CDR2 from the germline V gene are MNHEY and SVGAGI. Trimming took off 3 bases at V and 6 bases at J, with 18 bases between the two ends. The CDR3 has 15 residues. In DNA form, the CDR3 reads TGTGCCAGCAGTTATTCGGGAGTTGGAGGGGCCGAGCAGTACTTC. It specifies CASSYSGVGGAEQYF.

This chain joins TRBV7-2 and TRBJ2-3; D might be TRBD2 (7 bases). Germline lookup yields CDR1 SGHTA and CDR2 FQGNSA. Trimming left V 4 bases short and J 4 bases short, with 12 bases between. This CDR3 is built from 14 residues. Here the CDR3 reads CASSYRGRADTQYF. The CDR3 nucleotides read TGTGCCAGCAGCTATAGGGGGAGGGCAGATACGCAGTATTTT.

The DNA for the CDR3 is TGTGCCAGCATGAGGGTCAGAGACCTCTCTGGGGCCAACGTCCTGACTTTC. It codes for CASMRVRDLSGANVLTF. The chain carries TRBV5-6 and TRBJ2-6; tentative D call: TRBD2 (5 bases). The CDR3 has 17 amino acids. Germline CDR1 reads SGHDT; CDR2 reads YYEEEE. The V end was cut by 6 bases, the J end by 0 bases, with 16 bases between. Full variable domain (remainder filled in from reference TRBV5-6 and TRBJ2-6): DAGVTQSPTHLIKTRGQQVTLRCSPKSGHDTVSWYQQALGQGPQFIFQYYEEEERQRGNFPDRFSGHQFPNYSSELNVNALLLGDSALYLCASMRVRDLSGANVLTFGAGSRLTVL.

The chain couples TRBV18 to TRBJ2-3, with 8 nucleotides matching TRBD2. The CDR3 runs 20 residues. With 1 base clipped from V and 3 bases from J, the junction kept 18 bases outside the gene matches. CDR1 and CDR2 (germline): KGHSH, LQKENI. The chain's CDR3 is CASSPLALAGQTGGTDTQYF. The CDR3 region has the DNA TGTGCCAGCTCACCACTCGCCCTAGCGGGCCAGACTGGAGGGACAGATACGCAGTATTTT.

This clone has more than one count but fewer than ten. The V gene is TRBV4-2, the J gene TRBJ1-1; D is undetermined. Germline loops: CDR1 LGHNA, CDR2 YNFKEQ. V was clipped by 4 bases and J by 1 base, with 10 bases between them. The CDR3 spans 14 residues. CDR3 protein: CASSPGRRNTEAFF. For the CDR3, the DNA is TGTGCCAGCAGCCCCGGTCGGCGGAACACTGAAGCTTTCTTT.

The CDR3, as DNA: TGCGCCAGCAGTGGGGGGGGCCGGGAGACCCAGTACTTC. As protein: CASSGGGRETQYF. The rearrangement links TRBV5-1 to TRBJ2-5, with D possibly TRBD2 on 7 matching bases. The ends were cut back, 5 bases at V and 5 bases at J, with 13 bases in the middle. This CDR3 is built from 13 residues. Germline V gives CDR1 SGHRS, CDR2 YFSETQ.

This chain connects TRBV7-9 to TRBJ2-6; TRBD1 agrees at 10 bases. V was clipped by 5 bases and J by 1 base; unmatched bases: 11. CDR1 SEHNR and CDR2 FQNEAQ come from the germline V gene (reference sequence). The CDR3 consists of 19 residues. The CDR3 DNA reads as TGTGCCAGCAGCGGATTCGGGACAGGGGCCCCGTCTGGGGCCAACGTCCTGACTTTC. Residues: CASSGFGTGAPSGANVLTF. Complete variable domain (other parts from reference TRBV7-9 and TRBJ2-6): DTGVSQNPRHKITKRGQNVTFRCDPISEHNRLYWYRQTLGQGPEFLTYFQNEAQLEKSRLLSDRFSAERPKGSFSTLEIQRTEQGDSAMYLCASSGFGTGAPSGANVLTFGAGSRLTVL.

The chain couples TRBV21-1 to TRBJ2-7; TRBD2, the table's D call, was not compared with the DNA. TRBV21-1 is marked as a pseudogene. This CDR3 is 13 amino acids long. In DNA form, the CDR3 reads TGTGCCAGCCCCCTAGTAGAGGGAGTCGAGCAGTACTTC. Amino acids: CASPLVEGVEQYF.

The chain links TRBV7-2 to TRBJ1-5; 7 bases agree with TRBD1. The V segment lost 5 bases and the J segment 9 bases; nucleotides outside the gene matches: 10. CDR1 is SGHTA, CDR2 FQGNSA, per germline. The length of the CDR3 is 14 residues. CDR3 sequence: CASSNHQGGWPQHF. CDR3 nucleotides: TGTGCCAGCAGCAACCACCAGGGGGGATGGCCCCAGCATTTT.

The chain couples TRBV10-3 to TRBJ2-3; D call uncertain. The length of the CDR3 is 13 residues. The V gene's germline CDR1 is ENHRY and CDR2 SYGVKD. V was clipped by 7 bases and J by 4 bases, with 12 bases between them. CDR3 in DNA: TGTGCCATCAAGCCGCTAGGCGCAGATACGCAGTATTTT. This codes for CAIKPLGADTQYF.

The chain is built from TRBV10-2 and TRBJ1-1, with TRBD1 matching over 10 bases. Looked up from germline, CDR1 is WSHSY and CDR2 is SAAADI. The CDR3 is 15 amino acids. Trimming at V came to 2 bases and at J to 5 bases, leaving 5 bases not matched to a gene. CDR3 residues: CASSERTGGGTEAFF. In DNA form, the CDR3 reads TGCGCCAGCAGTGAGCGGACAGGGGGAGGGACTGAAGCTTTCTTT.

V gene TRBV7-2 combines with J gene TRBJ2-7; D gene uncertain. The V and J ends lost 6 bases and 4 bases respectively, with 10 bases between them. The CDR3 is made up of 12 amino acids. Germline V CDR1 and CDR2: SGHTA, FQGNSA. The CDR3 nucleotides are TGTGCCAGCAGTTCATTCCAGTACGAGCAGTACTTC. This translates into CASSSFQYEQYF.

The J gene is TRBJ2-3, the V gene TRBV27, with D possibly being TRBD1 or TRBD2 (5 bases each). CDR1 and CDR2 from the germline V gene are MNHEY and SMNVEV (reference sequence). Between the trimmed V and J ends, which lost 6 bases and 1 base, there was a span of 11 bases. The CDR3 consists of 14 residues. The CDR3 nucleotides read TGTGCCAGCAGAATTATGGGGGGCACAGATACGCAGTATTTT. Translating gives CASRIMGGTDTQYF.

The rearrangement links TRBV6-6 to TRBJ2-7; 8 bases fit TRBD1. This CDR3 comprises 15 residues. Trimming removed 2 bases from V and 2 bases from J; junction bases left unmatched: 5. Per germline, CDR1 MNHNY and CDR2 SVGAGI (reference sequence). The CDR3 coding sequence is TGTGCCAGCAGTTACCCGGACAGGGCCACCTACGAGCAGTACTTC. Translation: CASSYPDRATYEQYF.

By sample fraction, this clone is medium-sized. The chain carries TRBV5-8 and TRBJ2-1, with no clear D. This CDR3 region has 17 residues. V was clipped by 0 bases and J by 6 bases, with 19 bases between them. Germline V lookup: CDR1 SGHTS, CDR2 YDEGEE. This CDR3 is CASSLGGTAFTFNEQFF. In DNA, the CDR3 is TGTGCCAGCAGCTTGGGAGGCACAGCCTTCACCTTCAATGAGCAGTTCTTC.

The chain combines TRBV6-5 with TRBJ2-7; TRBD2 agrees at 14 bases. The trim removed 2 bases at V and 3 bases at J, leaving 3 bases unmatched. Germline lookup yields CDR1 MNHEY and CDR2 SVGAGI. CDR3 length: 16 amino acids. CDR3 bases: TGTGCCAGCAGTTACCGGACTAGCGGGAGGAGCTACGAGCAGTACTTC. Its translation is CASSYRTSGRSYEQYF.

Details on this clone: Within the sample, other DNA sequences also encode this same CDR3. The chain employs TRBV7-2 and TRBJ1-2; 7 nucleotides align to TRBD1. Germline assignment: CDR1 SGHTA and CDR2 FQGNSA. Unmatched junction bases numbered 7, after V lost 3 bases and J lost 3 bases. The CDR3 has 15 residues. The CDR3 coding sequence is TGTGCCAGCAGCTTGGGGGACAGTTTATACTATGGCTACACCTTC. It is translated as CASSLGDSLYYGYTF.